A single T cell receptor beta chain is shown here with its context. What it binds is unknown. These data originate in a study of shared clonotypes between healthy human individuals. Study summary: Each donor had three CD4 naive, three CD4 memory, two CD8 naive and one CD8 memory plate. Study-level points and caveats: Across a handful of donors, naive CD4 shared about 5%, naive CD8 more than 3%, memory CD4 roughly 2.5%, memory CD8 0.4% to 0.5%.

The donor cohort consisted entirely of Caucasian adults residing in Nashville, Tennessee. Sequencing used immunoSEQ multiplex PCR; TCRdb keeps in-frame clones, though not all of them. The sample lists some 2,100,000 clones, approximately 96% occurring once. The clonotype originates from a young man in good health. Sequencing input: naive CD4+ T cells sorted from blood. Subset indicated: CD45RA+ positively selected.

DNA of the CDR3: TGTGCCAGCAGCTTGACCGGGACAGGGGGCGCAGCTTTCTTT. Residues: CASSLTGTGGAAFF. This chain joins TRBV5-8 and TRBJ1-1; the match to TRBD1 covers 12 bases. J gave up 10 bases and V 1 base, and 5 bases lay outside the gene matches. The CDR3 sequence is 14 residues long. CDR1 is SGHTS and CDR2 is YDEGEE in the germline V gene.